This TCR beta chain came from a study of T cell responses to AZD1222 COVID-19 vaccine. V was trimmed by 6 bases and J by 1 base, leaving 14 bases between them. Germline V gene data show CDR1 as SGHTS and CDR2 as YDEGEE. The CDR3 contains 14 residues. Clones were read by immunoSEQ multiplex PCR, and TCRdb kept only the in-frame ones, dropping some. The sample has around 150,000 clones; approximately 94% are singletons. With regard to this clone: The antigen is unknown.

Whole-study findings and limits: Females outnumbered males among donors, who were mostly white British; clonal diversity was possibly underestimated. Per reports, nearly half of all spike-specific TCRs target regions that are unmutated in variants. Spike regions recognized by vaccine-associated CD4 TCRs spanned the protein, led by 160-218 and 743-854.

The clonotype comes from an adult who received the AZD1222 COVID-19 vaccine. Sequences were derived from peripheral blood, sampled 28 days after the second AZD1222 dose. The chain employs TRBV5-8 and TRBJ2-7, with D perhaps matching TRBD2 (5 bases). This chain's CDR3 is CASKGQAGSYEQYF. DNA of the CDR3: TGTGCCAGCAAGGGCCAGGCGGGTTCCTACGAGCAGTACTTC.